These 21 T cell receptor beta chains were all obtained from the same sample, sequenced in a study of blood T cell repertoires in COVID-19 (dated by TCRdb to the early 2020s). The protocol used for the library was the immunoSEQ multiplex PCR assay. TCRdb holds this immuneACCESS table with in-frame rearrangements only. Some clones are missing; in checked studies, unresolved V genes explain under half, and the rest has no known cause. Here the sample has 90,000 to 130,000 clones; about 85% occur a single time. The ten top clones hold 4% to 5.5% of the sample. Sequenced: peripheral blood. Receptor source: a human donor in a cohort sampled during active COVID-19.

The chain uses TRBV6-5 and TRBJ2-3; D is possibly TRBD1 (6 bases). This CDR3 is 14 amino acids long. V lost 5 bases and J 2 bases, leaving 11 bases between the germline ends. Germline values: CDR1 MNHEY, CDR2 SVGAGI. CDR3 DNA sequence: TGTGCCAGCAGTCCCGACAGGTACACAGATACGCAGTATTTT. It specifies CASSPDRYTDTQYF.

This clone showed up just once. This rearrangement joins TRBV11-2 to TRBJ2-3, with TRBD1 matching 7 bases. Germline values: CDR1 SGHAT, CDR2 FQNNGV. This CDR3 region has 17 residues. Trimming at V came to 1 base and at J to 5 bases, leaving 12 bases not matched to a gene. In nucleotides, the CDR3 is TGTGCCAGCAGCTTAGTTGCCCGACAGGGCTCGGGAGATACGCAGTATTTT. It yields the protein CASSLVARQGSGDTQYF.

J is TRBJ2-7 and V is TRBV6-6; the match to TRBD2 covers 9 bases. This CDR3 contains 15 residues. The V gene end was trimmed by 0 bases and the J gene end by 3 bases; junction bases not matched to a gene: 3. Germline V gene data show CDR1 as MNHNY and CDR2 as SVGAGI (reference sequence). CDR3 sequence (DNA): TGTGCCAGCAGTTACTCGGGCGGGGGGGACTACGAGCAGTACTTC. Protein sequence: CASSYSGGGDYEQYF.

This sequence joins TRBV3-1 (or the pseudogene TRBV3-2) and TRBJ1-2; maybe TRBD1 (5 bases). This CDR3 has 14 residues. Trimming shortened V by 4 bases and J by 4 bases, and 13 bases separated the two germline ends. From germline, CDR1 is LGHDT and CDR2 YNNKEL (reference sequence). CDR3 coding DNA: TGTGCCAGCAGCCCCCTTGGGGCCTCCTATGGCTACACCTTC. Encoded protein: CASSPLGASYGYTF.

The chain carries TRBV13 and TRBJ1-1; 7 nucleotides align to TRBD1. Germline lookup yields CDR1 PRHDT and CDR2 FYEKMQ (reference sequence). V shed 5 bases and J 10 bases; nucleotides not matched to a gene: 19. The CDR3 runs to 16 residues. The CDR3 loop is CASSPRSGGLGLTAFF. CDR3 bases: TGTGCCAGCAGCCCACGGTCAGGGGGATTAGGCTTAACAGCTTTCTTT.

This chain links TRBV5-1 with TRBJ1-4; D is uncertain. The CDR3 runs to 15 residues. With 0 bases removed from V and 0 bases from J, the gap between germline ends came to 6 bases. Germline-derived CDR1 and CDR2 are SGHRS and YFSETQ. The CDR3 reads CASSLGGTTNEKLFF. DNA for the CDR3: TGCGCCAGCAGCTTGGGAGGGACAACTAATGAAAAACTGTTTTTT.

The V and J genes are TRBV6-4 and TRBJ1-1; TRBD1 might be the D (6 bases). CDR3 length: 14 amino acids. Trimming shortened V by 5 bases and J by 3 bases, and 13 bases separated the two germline ends. CDR1 MRHNA and CDR2 SNTAGT come from the germline V gene. CDR3 nucleotides: TGTGCCAGCAGTCCCGGGGGGCCCTACACTGAAGCTTTCTTT. It codes for CASSPGGPYTEAFF.

The chain combines TRBV15 with TRBJ1-6, with TRBD1 as a possible D gene (5 bases). CDR1 and CDR2 (germline): LNHNV, YYDKDF (reference sequence). CDR3 size: 17 residues. V lost 0 bases and J 5 bases, leaving 14 bases between the germline ends. The CDR3 nucleotides are TGTGCCACCAGCAGAGATCCCAGGGTTGAGAATAATTCACCCCTCCACTTT. Its translation: CATSRDPRVENNSPLHF.

This clone was counted a single time. This rearrangement joins TRBV3-1 (or the pseudogene TRBV3-2) to TRBJ1-3, with TRBD1 identical over 9 bases. Germline V gene lookup returns CDR1 LGHDT and CDR2 YNNKEL (reference sequence). The CDR3 has 15 residues. Trimming took 2 bases from V and 4 from J; bases not matched to a gene: 3. The CDR3 protein is CASSQTGGSGNTIYF. The CDR3 region has the DNA TGTGCCAGCAGCCAAACAGGGGGCTCAGGAAACACCATATATTTT.

The genes are TRBV12-3 or TRBV12-4 and TRBJ1-1; D possibly corresponds to TRBD1 (6 bases). Trimming removed 3 bases at V and 11 bases at J, with 16 bases between. The CDR3 consists of 13 residues. CDR3 bases: TGTGCCAGCAGTTTCCAGGGGTCATTCACGGCTTTCTTT. Translation: CASSFQGSFTAFF.

This chain links TRBV5-4 with TRBJ1-2, with D perhaps matching TRBD1 (5 bases). Germline V gene data show CDR1 as SGHNT and CDR2 as YYREEE (reference sequence). The CDR3 extends over 13 amino acids. V lost 5 bases, J lost 2 bases, and 10 bases lay in between. CDR3 in DNA: TGTGCCAGCAGTAGACAGAACAACTATGGCTACACCTTC. Translation: CASSRQNNYGYTF.

The gene calls are TRBV30 and TRBJ2-1, with 8 bases lining up with TRBD1. The germline V gene has CDR1 GTSNPN and CDR2 SVGIG (reference sequence). The CDR3 spans 14 residues. Losses at the gene ends were 2 bases for V and 9 bases for J; bases not matched to a gene: 9. The CDR3 coding sequence is TGTGCCTGGAGTCCGGCCGACAGGGGCGGTGAGCAGTTCTTC. Its translation: CAWSPADRGGEQFF.

V gene TRBV7-9 combines with J gene TRBJ2-1; a weak D match, TRBD1 (5 bases). Germline CDR1 SEHNR, CDR2 FQNEAQ (reference sequence). With 5 bases removed from V and 0 bases from J, the gap between germline ends came to 17 bases. This CDR3 comprises 17 residues. CDR3 amino acids: CASSPQGDASSYNEQFF. DNA of the CDR3: TGTGCCAGCAGCCCTCAAGGGGATGCGAGCTCCTACAATGAGCAGTTCTTC.

The chain has TRBV30 and TRBJ2-3, with TRBD2 matching 11 bases. Unmatched junction bases numbered 2, after V lost 1 base and J lost 2 bases. The CDR3 runs to 15 residues. Germline CDR1 GTSNPN, CDR2 SVGIG (reference sequence). The CDR3 sequence is CAWSGLAGTTDTQYF. In nucleotides, the CDR3 is TGTGCCTGGAGTGGACTAGCGGGGACCACAGATACGCAGTATTTT. The full variable domain, with the rest looked up from reference TRBV30 and TRBJ2-3, is SQTIHQWPATLVQPVGSPLSLECTVEGTSNPNLYWYRQAAGRGLQLLFYSVGIGQISSEVPQNLSASRPQDRQFILSSKKLLLSDSGFYLCAWSGLAGTTDTQYFGPGTRLTVL.

This clone was found once. This chain links TRBV3-1 (or the pseudogene TRBV3-2) with TRBJ1-2; D uncertain. Trimming removed 3 bases from V and 2 bases from J, with 7 bases in between. The CDR3 is 13 amino acids. Germline V CDR1 and CDR2: LGHDT, YNNKEL (reference sequence). CDR3 coding DNA: TGTGCCAGCAGCCAGTCGGGGAACTATGGCTACACCTTC. Translated: CASSQSGNYGYTF.

This clone turned up a few times. The chain carries TRBV7-2 and TRBJ2-1; 7 bases agree with TRBD1. Trimming took 4 bases from V and 1 from J; bases not matched to a gene: 4. The CDR3 extends over 15 amino acids. Germline CDR1 is SGHTA and CDR2 is FQGNSA. CDR3 DNA sequence: TGTGCCAGCAGCTCGACGGGACAGTCCTACAATGAGCAGTTCTTC. Translated: CASSSTGQSYNEQFF.

J is TRBJ2-3 and V is TRBV10-1; 9 bases are shared with TRBD2. The V gene end was trimmed by 3 bases and the J gene end by 9 bases; junction bases not matched to a gene: 13. CDR3 length: 16 residues. Germline V gene sequence: CDR1 WNHNN, CDR2 SYGVQD (reference sequence). The CDR3 DNA sequence: TGCGCCAGCAGTGAAGGGCTAGCGGGAACCCAAGGGACGCAGTATTTT. It is translated as CASSEGLAGTQGTQYF.

In DNA, the CDR3 is TGTGCCAGCAGCTCACACCTGATGGGAAACACCATATATTTT. Protein sequence: CASSSHLMGNTIYF. The chain recombines TRBV3-1 (or the pseudogene TRBV3-2) with TRBJ1-3, with D uncertain. Trimming shortened V by 5 bases and J by 4 bases, and 12 bases separated the two germline ends. This CDR3 is 14 amino acids long. Germline CDR1 reads LGHDT; CDR2 reads YNNKEL (reference sequence).

This chain uses TRBV20-1 with TRBJ2-5; no reliable D call. The CDR3 sequence is 10 residues long. The V end was cut by 7 bases, the J end by 5 bases, with 8 bases between. Looked up from germline, CDR1 is DFQATT and CDR2 is SNEGSKA (reference sequence). CDR3 sequence reads: CSGSDETQYF. The DNA for the CDR3 is TGCAGTGGAAGCGATGAGACCCAGTACTTC.

The chain combines TRBV5-6 with TRBJ1-2, with 7 bases aligning to TRBD1. Germline values: CDR1 SGHDT, CDR2 YYEEEE. This CDR3 comprises 17 residues. Trimming at V came to 2 bases and at J to 4 bases, leaving 14 bases not matched to a gene. CDR3 sequence reads: CASSFEAGGFGGYGYTF. In DNA, the CDR3 is TGTGCCAGCAGCTTCGAGGCAGGGGGTTTTGGTGGCTATGGCTACACCTTC. The variable domain in full, completed from reference TRBV5-6 and TRBJ1-2, reads DAGVTQSPTHLIKTRGQQVTLRCSPKSGHDTVSWYQQALGQGPQFIFQYYEEEERQRGNFPDRFSGHQFPNYSSELNVNALLLGDSALYLCASSFEAGGFGGYGYTFGSGTRLTVV.

This clone was picked up a small number of times. The V gene is TRBV6-7, the J gene TRBJ2-2; 11 bases are shared with TRBD1. TRBV6-7 is sorted into the ORF group, with uncertain function. This CDR3 has 14 amino acids. V gave up 9 bases and J gave up 7 bases; unmatched junction bases: 7. CDR3 region: CASIGQGAFGELFF. The CDR3 DNA reads as TGTGCCAGTATTGGACAGGGGGCTTTCGGGGAGCTGTTTTTT.